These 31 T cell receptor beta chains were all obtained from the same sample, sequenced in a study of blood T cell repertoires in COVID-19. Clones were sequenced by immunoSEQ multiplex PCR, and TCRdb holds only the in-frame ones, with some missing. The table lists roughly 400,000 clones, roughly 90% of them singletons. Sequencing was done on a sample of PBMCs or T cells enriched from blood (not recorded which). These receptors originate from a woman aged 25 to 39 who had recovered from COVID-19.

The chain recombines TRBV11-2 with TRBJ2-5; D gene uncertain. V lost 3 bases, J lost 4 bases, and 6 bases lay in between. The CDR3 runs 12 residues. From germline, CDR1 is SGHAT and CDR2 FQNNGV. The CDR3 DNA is TGTGCCAGCAGCTTGAACGGAGAGACCCAGTACTTC. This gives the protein CASSLNGETQYF.

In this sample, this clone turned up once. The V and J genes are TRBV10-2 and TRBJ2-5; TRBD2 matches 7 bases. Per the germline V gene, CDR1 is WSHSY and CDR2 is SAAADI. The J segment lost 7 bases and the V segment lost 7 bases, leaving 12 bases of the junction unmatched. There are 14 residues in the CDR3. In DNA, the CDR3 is TGCGCCAGCAAGTTGGGGGACTACGCCGGGACCCAGTACTTC. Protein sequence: CASKLGDYAGTQYF.

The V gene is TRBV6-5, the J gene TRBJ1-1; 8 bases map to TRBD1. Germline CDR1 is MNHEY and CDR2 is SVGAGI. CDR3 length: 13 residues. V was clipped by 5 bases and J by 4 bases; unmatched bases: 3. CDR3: CASSRQGTTEAFF. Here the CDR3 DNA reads TGTGCCAGCAGTCGACAGGGGACCACTGAAGCTTTCTTT.

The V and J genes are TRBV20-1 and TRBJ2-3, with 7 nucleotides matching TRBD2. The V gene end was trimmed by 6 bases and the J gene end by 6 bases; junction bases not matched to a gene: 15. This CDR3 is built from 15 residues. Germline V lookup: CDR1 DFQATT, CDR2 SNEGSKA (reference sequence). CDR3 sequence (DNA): TGCAGTGCAAGTTTTACTAGCGCGGCCATGGATACGCAGTATTTT. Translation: CSASFTSAAMDTQYF.

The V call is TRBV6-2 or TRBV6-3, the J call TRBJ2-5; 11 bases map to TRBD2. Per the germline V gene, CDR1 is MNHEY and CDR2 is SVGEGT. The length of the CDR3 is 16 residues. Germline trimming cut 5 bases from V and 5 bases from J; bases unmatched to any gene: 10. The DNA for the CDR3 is TGTGCCAGCAGTGATGCTTTAGCGGGGGGGCTTGAGACCCAGTACTTC. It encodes CASSDALAGGLETQYF.

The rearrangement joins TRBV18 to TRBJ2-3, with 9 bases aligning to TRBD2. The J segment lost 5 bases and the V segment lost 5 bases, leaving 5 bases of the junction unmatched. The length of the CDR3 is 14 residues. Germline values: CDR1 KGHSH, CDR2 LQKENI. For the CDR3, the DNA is TGTGCCAGCTCATCGGCGGGGGGGCAAGATACGCAGTATTTT. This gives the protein CASSSAGGQDTQYF.

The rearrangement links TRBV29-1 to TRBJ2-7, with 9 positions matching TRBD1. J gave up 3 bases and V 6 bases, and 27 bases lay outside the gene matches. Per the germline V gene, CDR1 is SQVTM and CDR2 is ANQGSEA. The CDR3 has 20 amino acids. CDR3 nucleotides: TGCAGCGTCGCCGGCCCGGGACAGGGATTTCCCCCCTTAAAGGGCTACGAGCAGTACTTC. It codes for CSVAGPGQGFPPLKGYEQYF.

The CDR3 coding sequence is TGTGCCAGTAGTAGCCCCCGGGACTCAACCCCCTACGAGCAGTACTTC. It specifies CASSSPRDSTPYEQYF. The gene calls are TRBV19 and TRBJ2-7, with D perhaps matching TRBD2 (6 bases). Germline V gene sequence: CDR1 LNHDA, CDR2 SQIVND (reference sequence). The CDR3 runs 16 residues. The V gene lost 4 bases and the J gene lost 2 bases, with 18 bases spanning the gap.

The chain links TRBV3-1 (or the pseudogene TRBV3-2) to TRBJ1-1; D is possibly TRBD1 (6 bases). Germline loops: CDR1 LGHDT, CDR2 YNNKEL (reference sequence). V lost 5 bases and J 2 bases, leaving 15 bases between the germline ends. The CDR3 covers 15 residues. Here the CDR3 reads CASSKRDKANTEAFF. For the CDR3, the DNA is TGTGCCAGCAGCAAAAGGGACAAGGCTAACACTGAAGCTTTCTTT.

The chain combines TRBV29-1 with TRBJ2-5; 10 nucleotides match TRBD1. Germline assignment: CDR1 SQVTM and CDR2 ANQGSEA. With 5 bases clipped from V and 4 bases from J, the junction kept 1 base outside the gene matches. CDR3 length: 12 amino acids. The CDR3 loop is CSVWTGGETQYF. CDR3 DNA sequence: TGCAGCGTTTGGACAGGGGGAGAGACCCAGTACTTC.

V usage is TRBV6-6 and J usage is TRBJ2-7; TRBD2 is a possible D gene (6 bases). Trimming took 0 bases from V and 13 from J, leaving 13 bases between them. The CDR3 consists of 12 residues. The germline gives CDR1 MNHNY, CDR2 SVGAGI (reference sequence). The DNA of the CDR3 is TGTGCCAGCAGTTACTCTTCGGGGGACCGATACTTC. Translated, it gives CASSYSSGDRYF.

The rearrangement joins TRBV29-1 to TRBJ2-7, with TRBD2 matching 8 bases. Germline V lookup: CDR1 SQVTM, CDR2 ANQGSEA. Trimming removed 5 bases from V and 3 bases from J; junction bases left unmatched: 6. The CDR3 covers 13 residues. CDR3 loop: CSVTTSAHYEQYF. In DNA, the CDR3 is TGCAGCGTTACGACTAGCGCACACTACGAGCAGTACTTC.

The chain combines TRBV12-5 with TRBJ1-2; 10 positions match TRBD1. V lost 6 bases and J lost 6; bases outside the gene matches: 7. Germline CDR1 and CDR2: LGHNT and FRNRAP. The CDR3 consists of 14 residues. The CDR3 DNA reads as TGTGCTAGTGGCGCGCCAGACAGGGGGCATGGCTACACCTTC. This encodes CASGAPDRGHGYTF.

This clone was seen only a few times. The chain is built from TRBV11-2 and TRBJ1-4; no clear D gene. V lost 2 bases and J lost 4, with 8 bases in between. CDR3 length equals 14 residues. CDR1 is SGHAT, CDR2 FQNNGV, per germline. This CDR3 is CASSLNGLNEKLFF. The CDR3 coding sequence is TGTGCCAGCAGCTTAAACGGACTTAATGAAAAACTGTTTTTT.

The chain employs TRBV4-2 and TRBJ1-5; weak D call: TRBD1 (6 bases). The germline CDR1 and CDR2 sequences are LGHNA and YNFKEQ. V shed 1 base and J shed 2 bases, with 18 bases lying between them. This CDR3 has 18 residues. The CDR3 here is CASSQGDSTGFGNQPQHF. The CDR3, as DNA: TGTGCCAGCAGCCAAGGCGACTCAACAGGGTTCGGCAATCAGCCCCAGCATTTT.

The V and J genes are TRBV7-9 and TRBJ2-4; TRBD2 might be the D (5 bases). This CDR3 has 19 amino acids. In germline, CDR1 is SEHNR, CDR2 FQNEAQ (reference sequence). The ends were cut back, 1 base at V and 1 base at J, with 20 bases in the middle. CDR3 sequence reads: CASSLDMGEFLPAKNIQYF. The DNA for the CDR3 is TGTGCCAGCAGCTTAGATATGGGAGAGTTCCTTCCTGCCAAAAACATTCAGTACTTC.

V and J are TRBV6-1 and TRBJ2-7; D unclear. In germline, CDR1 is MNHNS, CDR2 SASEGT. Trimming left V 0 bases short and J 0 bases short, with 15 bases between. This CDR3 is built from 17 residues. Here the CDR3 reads CASSEAHFWAVSYEQYF. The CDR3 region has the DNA TGTGCCAGCAGTGAAGCGCATTTTTGGGCAGTCTCCTACGAGCAGTACTTC.

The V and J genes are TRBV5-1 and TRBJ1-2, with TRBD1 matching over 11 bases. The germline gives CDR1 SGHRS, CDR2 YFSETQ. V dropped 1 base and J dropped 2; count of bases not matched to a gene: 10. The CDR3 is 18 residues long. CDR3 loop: CASSLRTGGAGGNYGYTF. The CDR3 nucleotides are TGCGCCAGCAGCTTGCGGACAGGGGGCGCGGGAGGGAACTATGGCTACACCTTC.

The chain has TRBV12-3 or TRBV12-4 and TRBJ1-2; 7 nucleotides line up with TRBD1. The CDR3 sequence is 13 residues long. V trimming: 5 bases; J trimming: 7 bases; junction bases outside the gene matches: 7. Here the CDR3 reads CASSNTGDPGYTF. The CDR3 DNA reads TGTGCCAGCAGTAATACAGGGGACCCTGGCTACACCTTC.

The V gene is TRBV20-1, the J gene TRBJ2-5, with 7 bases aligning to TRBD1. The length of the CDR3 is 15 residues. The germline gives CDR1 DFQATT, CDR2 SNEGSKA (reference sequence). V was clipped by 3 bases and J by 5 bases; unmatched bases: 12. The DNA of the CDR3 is TGCAGTGCTAGTGAGGACAGGAGGTTGGAGGAGACCCAGTACTTC. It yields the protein CSASEDRRLEETQYF.

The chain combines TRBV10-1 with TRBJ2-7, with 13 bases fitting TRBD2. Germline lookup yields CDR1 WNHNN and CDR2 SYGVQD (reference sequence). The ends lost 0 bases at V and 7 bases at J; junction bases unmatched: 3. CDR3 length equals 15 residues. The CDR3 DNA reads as TGCGCCAGCAGTGAGTCGCGACTAGCGGGGGGAGAGCAGTACTTC. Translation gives CASSESRLAGGEQYF.

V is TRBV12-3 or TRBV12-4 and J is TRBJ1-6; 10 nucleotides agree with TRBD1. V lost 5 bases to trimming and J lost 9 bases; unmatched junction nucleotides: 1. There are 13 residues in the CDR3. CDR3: CASSDRGLSPLHF. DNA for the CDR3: TGTGCCAGCAGTGACAGGGGGCTTTCACCCCTCCACTTT.

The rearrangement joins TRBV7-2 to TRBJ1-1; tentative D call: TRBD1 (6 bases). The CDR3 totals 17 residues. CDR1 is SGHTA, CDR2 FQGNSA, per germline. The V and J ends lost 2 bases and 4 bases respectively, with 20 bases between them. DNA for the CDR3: TGTGCCAGCAGCTTAAGCAGGGGCCCGGGAAGGCGCACTGAAGCTTTCTTT. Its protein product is CASSLSRGPGRRTEAFF.

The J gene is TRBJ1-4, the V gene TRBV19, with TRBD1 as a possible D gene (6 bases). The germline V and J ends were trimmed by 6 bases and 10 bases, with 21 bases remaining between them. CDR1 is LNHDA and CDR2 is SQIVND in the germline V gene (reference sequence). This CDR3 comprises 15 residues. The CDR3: CASSRRWTSQGKLFF. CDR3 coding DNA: TGTGCCAGTAGCCGTCGTTGGACATCACAGGGAAAACTGTTTTTT.

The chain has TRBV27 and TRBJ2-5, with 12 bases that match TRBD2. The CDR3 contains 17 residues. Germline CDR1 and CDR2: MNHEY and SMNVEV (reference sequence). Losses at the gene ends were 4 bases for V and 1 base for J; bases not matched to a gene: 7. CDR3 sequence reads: CASSSLGLAGTQETQYF. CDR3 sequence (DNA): TGTGCCAGCAGTTCCCTAGGACTAGCGGGGACCCAAGAGACCCAGTACTTC.

CDR3 protein: CAISDWTGSDTEAFF. In nucleotides, the CDR3 is TGTGCCATCAGTGATTGGACAGGGAGCGACACTGAAGCTTTCTTT. The V and J genes are TRBV10-3 and TRBJ1-1, with 8 bases fitting TRBD1. V trimming: 3 bases; J trimming: 3 bases; junction bases outside the gene matches: 6. The CDR3 is made up of 15 amino acids. Germline CDR1 is ENHRY and CDR2 is SYGVKD.

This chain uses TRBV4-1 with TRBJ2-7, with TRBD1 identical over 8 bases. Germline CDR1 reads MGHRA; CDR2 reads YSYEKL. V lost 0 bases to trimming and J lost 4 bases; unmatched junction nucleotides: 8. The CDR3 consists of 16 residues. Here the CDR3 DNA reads TGCGCCAGCAGCCAAGATACTTGGACAGGGCTTTACGAGCAGTACTTC. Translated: CASSQDTWTGLYEQYF.

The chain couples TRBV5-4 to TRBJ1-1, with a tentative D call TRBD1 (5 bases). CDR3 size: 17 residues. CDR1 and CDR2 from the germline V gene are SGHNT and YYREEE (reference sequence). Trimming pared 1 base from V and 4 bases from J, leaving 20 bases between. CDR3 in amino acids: CASSLNRSGRERTEAFF. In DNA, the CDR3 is TGTGCCAGCAGCTTGAATAGGTCAGGGAGGGAGCGCACTGAAGCTTTCTTT.

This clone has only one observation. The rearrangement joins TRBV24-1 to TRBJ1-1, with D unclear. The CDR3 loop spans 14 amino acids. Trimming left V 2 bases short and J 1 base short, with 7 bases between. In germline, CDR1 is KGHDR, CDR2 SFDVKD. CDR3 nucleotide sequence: TGTGCCACCAGTGATTGGAGCCAGAACACTGAAGCTTTCTTT. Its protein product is CATSDWSQNTEAFF.

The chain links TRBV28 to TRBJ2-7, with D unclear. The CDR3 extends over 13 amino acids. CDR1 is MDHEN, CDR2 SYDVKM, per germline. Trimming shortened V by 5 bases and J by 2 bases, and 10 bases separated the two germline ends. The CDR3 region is CASSTNSPYEQYF. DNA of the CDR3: TGTGCCAGCAGTACCAACTCCCCCTACGAGCAGTACTTC.

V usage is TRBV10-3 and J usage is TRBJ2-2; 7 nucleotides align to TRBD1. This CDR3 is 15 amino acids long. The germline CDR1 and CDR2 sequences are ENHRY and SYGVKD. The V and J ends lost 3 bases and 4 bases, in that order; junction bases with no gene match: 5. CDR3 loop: CAISEVQGRTGELFF. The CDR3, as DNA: TGTGCCATCAGTGAAGTACAGGGGCGCACCGGGGAGCTGTTTTTT.